Detailed here is one T cell receptor (beta chain). Authors' data handling: Nucleated cell number was recorded as an estimate derived from reference gene primer amplification. The table came from immunoSEQ multiplex PCR; TCRdb's copy has only in-frame clones and leaves some out. For V, J and clone size, that table is used; D and trimming come from the DNA. The sample has roughly 190,000 clones; roughly 86% are singletons. The source of the sample is a study of blood T cell repertoires in COVID-19. Study information: Researchers got acute and convalescent COVID-19 samples from the United States, Italy and Spain. Nucleic acid was either cDNA or gDNA, and it came from T cells, B-cell-depleted T cells, or PBMCs.

CDR1 is MNHEY, CDR2 SVGAGI, per germline. The ends lost 5 bases at V and 2 bases at J; junction bases unmatched: 3. This CDR3 is 15 amino acids long. V usage is TRBV6-5 and J usage is TRBJ2-7; 13 nucleotides match TRBD2. Sequenced sample: peripheral blood. This TCR was recovered from a woman between 70 and 85 years old with active or convalescent COVID-19. CDR3 in amino acids: CASSRLAGGTYEQYF. DNA of the CDR3: TGTGCCAGCAGTAGACTAGCGGGAGGTACCTACGAGCAGTACTTC.